The entry below gives a single T cell receptor beta chain sequence along with its context. Which antigen it targets is not known. Base qualities were left out, and no much larger clone turns up one base away. CDR1 SGHRS and CDR2 YFSETQ are derived from the germline V gene. From the cysteine up to the phenylalanine, the CDR3 has a length of 15 residues. Only the CDR3 DNA is retained, 45 bases long and in frame from the first base. V loses 4 bases at its end and J loses 4 bases; junction bases beyond the gene matches: 8. This sample was taken from a study of technical replicates of blood from a handful of donors (dated by TCRdb to about 2017). Preparation of the library involved the immunoSEQ multiplex PCR assay. Drawn from immuneACCESS, this table holds only the in-frame rearrangements with V and J called that TCRdb kept. Clones are partly lost; checked studies trace under half to an unresolved V gene and leave the rest unexplained. The sample table holds around 67,000 clones, of which roughly 92% were seen once. Over 0.3% of the sample is taken by the ten largest.

The sequencing sample was made of T cells isolated from PBMCs. Rearrangement joined TRBV5-1 to TRBJ1-1; TRBD1 matches 9 bases in the middle. The source is a human donor in good health. The DNA reads TGCGCCAGCAGCCCAGGGGACAGGGAGGGCACTGAAGCTTTCTTT. Translated, this gives CASSPGDREGTEAFF.